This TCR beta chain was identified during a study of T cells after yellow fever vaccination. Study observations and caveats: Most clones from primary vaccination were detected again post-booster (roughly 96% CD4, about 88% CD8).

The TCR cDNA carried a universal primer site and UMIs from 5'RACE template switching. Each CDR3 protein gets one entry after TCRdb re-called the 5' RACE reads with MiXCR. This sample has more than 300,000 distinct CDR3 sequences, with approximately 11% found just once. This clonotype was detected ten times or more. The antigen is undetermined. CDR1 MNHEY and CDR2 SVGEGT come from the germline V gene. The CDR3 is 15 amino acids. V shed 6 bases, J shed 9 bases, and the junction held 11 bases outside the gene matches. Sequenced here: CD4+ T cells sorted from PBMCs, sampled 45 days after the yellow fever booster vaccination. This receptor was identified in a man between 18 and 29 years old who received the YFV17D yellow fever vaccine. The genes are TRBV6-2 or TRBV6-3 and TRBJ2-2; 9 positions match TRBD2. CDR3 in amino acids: CASSPGVAGARELFF. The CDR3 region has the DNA TGTGCCAGCAGCCCCGGGGTAGCGGGGGCCCGGGAGCTGTTTTTT.